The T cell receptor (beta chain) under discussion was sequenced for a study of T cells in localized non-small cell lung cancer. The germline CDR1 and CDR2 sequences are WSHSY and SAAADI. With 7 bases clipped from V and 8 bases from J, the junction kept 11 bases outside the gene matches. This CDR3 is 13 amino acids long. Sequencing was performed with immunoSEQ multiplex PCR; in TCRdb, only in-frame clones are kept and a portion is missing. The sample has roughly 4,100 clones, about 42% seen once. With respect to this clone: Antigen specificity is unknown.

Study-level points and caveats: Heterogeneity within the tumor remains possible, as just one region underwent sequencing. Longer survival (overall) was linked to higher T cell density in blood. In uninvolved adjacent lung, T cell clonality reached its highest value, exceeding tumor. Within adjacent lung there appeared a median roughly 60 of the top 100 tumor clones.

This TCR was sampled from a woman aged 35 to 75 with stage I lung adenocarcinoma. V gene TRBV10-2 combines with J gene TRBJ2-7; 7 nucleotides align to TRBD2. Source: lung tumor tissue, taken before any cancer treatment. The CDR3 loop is CASNDGLELKQYF. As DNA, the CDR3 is TGCGCCAGCAATGATGGACTAGAACTCAAGCAGTACTTC.